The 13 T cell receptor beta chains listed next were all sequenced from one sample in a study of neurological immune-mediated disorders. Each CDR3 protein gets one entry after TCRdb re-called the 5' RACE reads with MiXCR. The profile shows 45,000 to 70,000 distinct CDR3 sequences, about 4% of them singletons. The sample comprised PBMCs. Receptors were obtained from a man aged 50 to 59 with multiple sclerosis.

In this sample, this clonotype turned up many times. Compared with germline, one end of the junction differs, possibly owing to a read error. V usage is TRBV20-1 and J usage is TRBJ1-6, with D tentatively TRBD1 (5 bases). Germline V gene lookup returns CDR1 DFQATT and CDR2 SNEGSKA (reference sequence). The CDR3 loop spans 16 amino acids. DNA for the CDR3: TGCAGTGCTAGGCTCGAGCAGGGAATGTATAATTCACCCCTCAACTTT. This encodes CSARLEQGMYNSPLNF.

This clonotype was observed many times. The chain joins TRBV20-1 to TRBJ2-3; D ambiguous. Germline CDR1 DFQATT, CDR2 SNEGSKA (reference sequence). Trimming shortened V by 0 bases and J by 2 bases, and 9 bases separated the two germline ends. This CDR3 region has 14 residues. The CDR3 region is CSARDSSTTDTQYF. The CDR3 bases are TGCAGTGCTAGAGACAGTTCCACCACAGATACGCAGTATTTT.

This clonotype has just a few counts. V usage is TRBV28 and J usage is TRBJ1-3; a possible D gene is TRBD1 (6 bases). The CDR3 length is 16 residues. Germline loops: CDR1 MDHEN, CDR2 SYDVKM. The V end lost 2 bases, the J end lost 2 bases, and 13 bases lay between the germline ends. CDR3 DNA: TGTGCCAGCAGTTTACCAGGGGCGCGGGCTGGAAACACCATATATTTT. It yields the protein CASSLPGARAGNTIYF.

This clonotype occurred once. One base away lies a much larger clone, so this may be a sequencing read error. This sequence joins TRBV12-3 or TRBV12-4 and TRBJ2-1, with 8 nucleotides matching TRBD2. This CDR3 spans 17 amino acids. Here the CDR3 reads CTSSLERQREPYNEQFF. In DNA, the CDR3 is TGTACCAGCAGTTTAGAGCGGCAGCGGGAGCCGTACAATGAGCAGTTCTTC.

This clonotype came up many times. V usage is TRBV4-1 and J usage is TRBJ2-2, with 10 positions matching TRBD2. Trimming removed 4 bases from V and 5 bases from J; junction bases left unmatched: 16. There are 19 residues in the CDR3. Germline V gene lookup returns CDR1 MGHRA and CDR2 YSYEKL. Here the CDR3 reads CASSPHRGSGGAGTGELFF. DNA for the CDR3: TGCGCCAGCAGCCCCCACCGTGGGAGCGGGGGGGCGGGGACCGGGGAGCTGTTTTTT.

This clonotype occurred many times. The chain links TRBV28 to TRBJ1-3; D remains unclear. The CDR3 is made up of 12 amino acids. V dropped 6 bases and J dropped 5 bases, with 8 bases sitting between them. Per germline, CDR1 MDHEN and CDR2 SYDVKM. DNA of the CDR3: TGTGCCAGCAGGCCAAGGAGAAACACCATATATTTT. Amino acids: CASRPRRNTIYF.

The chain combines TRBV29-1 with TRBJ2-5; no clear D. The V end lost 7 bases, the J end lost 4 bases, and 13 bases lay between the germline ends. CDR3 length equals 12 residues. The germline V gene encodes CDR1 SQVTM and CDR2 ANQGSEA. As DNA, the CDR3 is TGCAGCGCAGGAGTAGGGCGAGAGACCCAGTACTTC. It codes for CSAGVGRETQYF.

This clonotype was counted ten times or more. CDR3 in DNA: TGTGCCAGCAGCCTCAAAAGGACAGGGCCTAATGAAAAACTGTTTTTT. It codes for CASSLKRTGPNEKLFF. The V gene is TRBV12-3 or TRBV12-4, the J gene TRBJ1-4; 8 positions match TRBD1. V shed 6 bases, J shed 3 bases, and the junction held 9 bases outside the gene matches. CDR3 length: 16 amino acids.

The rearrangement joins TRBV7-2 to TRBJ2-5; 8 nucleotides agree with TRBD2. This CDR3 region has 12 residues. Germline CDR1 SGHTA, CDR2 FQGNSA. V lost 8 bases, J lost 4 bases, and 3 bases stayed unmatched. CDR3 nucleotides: TGTGCCAGCCGGGAGGGCAGAGAGACCCAGTACTTC. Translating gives CASREGRETQYF.

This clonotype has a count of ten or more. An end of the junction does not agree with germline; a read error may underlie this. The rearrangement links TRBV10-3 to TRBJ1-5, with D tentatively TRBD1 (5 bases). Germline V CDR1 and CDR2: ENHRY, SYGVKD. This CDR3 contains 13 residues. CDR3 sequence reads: CAISREENQPQNF. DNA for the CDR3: TGTGCCATCAGCAGGGAGGAGAATCAGCCCCAGAATTTT.

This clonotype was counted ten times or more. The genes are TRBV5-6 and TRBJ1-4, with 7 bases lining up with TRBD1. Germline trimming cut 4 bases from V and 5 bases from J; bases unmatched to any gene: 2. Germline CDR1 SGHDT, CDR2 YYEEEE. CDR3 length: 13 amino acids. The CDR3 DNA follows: TGTGCCAGCAGCCTACAGGGGAATGAAAAACTGTTTTTT. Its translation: CASSLQGNEKLFF.

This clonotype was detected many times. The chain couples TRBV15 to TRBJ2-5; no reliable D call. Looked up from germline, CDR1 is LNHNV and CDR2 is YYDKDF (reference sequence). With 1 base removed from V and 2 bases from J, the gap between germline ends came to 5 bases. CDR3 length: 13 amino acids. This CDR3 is CATSRARQETQYF. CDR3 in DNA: TGTGCCACCAGCAGAGCGAGGCAAGAGACCCAGTACTTC.

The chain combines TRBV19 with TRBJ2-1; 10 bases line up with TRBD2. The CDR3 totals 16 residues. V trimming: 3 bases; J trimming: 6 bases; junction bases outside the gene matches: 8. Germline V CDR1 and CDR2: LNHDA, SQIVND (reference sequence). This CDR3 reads CASSISGGAAGNEQFF. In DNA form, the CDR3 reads TGTGCCAGTAGTATCAGCGGGGGGGCCGCGGGCAATGAGCAGTTCTTC. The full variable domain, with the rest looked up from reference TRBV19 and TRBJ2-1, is DGGITQSPKYLFRKEGQNVTLSCEQNLNHDAMYWYRQDPGQGLRLIYYSQIVNDFQKGDIAEGYSVSREKKESFPLTVTSAQKNPTAFYLCASSISGGAAGNEQFFGPGTRLTVL.